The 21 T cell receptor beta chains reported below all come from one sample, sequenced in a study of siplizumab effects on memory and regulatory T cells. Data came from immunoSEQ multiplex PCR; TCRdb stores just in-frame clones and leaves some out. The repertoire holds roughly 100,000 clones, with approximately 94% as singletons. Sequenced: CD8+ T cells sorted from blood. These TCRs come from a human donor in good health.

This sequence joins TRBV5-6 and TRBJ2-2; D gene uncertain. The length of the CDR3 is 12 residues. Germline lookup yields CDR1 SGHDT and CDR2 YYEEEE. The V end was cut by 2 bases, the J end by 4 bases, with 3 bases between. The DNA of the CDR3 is TGTGCCAGCAGCTTCAGCACCGGGGAGCTGTTTTTT. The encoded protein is CASSFSTGELFF.

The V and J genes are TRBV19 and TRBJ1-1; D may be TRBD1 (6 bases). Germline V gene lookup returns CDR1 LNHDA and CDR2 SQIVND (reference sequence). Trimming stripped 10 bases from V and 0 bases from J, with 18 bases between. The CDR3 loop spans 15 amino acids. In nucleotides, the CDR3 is TGTGCCACCATGGGGGGGCGCATCATGAACACTGAAGCTTTCTTT. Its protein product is CATMGGRIMNTEAFF.

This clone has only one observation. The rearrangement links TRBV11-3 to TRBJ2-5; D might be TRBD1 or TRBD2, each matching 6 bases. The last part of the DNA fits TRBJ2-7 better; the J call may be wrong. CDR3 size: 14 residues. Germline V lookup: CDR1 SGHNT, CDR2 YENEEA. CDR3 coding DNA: TGTGCCAGCAGCTTTGGGGGGCCGGTCGACGAGCAGTACTTC. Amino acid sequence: CASSFGGPVDEQYF.

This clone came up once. DNA for the CDR3: TGTGCCAGCAGGCCTAGCGGGGAAATCAATGAGCAGTTCTTC. Residues: CASRPSGEINEQFF. This chain links TRBV2 with TRBJ2-1, with TRBD2 identical over 9 bases. This CDR3 is 14 amino acids long. Germline V CDR1 and CDR2: SNHLY, FYNNEI. With 6 bases clipped from V and 6 bases from J, the junction kept 6 bases outside the gene matches. The variable domain in full, with the rest retrieved from reference TRBV2 and TRBJ2-1, is EPEVTQTPSHQVTQMGQEVILRCVPISNHLYFYWYRQILGQKVEFLVSFYNNEISEKSEIFDDQFSVERPDGSNFTLKIRSTKLEDSAMYFCASRPSGEINEQFFGPGTRLTVL.

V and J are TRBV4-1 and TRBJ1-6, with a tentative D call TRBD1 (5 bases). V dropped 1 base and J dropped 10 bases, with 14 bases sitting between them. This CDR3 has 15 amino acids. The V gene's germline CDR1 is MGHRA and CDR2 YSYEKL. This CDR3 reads CASSQVVGASSPLHF. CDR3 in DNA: TGCGCCAGCAGCCAAGTGGTAGGGGCAAGCTCACCCCTCCACTTT.

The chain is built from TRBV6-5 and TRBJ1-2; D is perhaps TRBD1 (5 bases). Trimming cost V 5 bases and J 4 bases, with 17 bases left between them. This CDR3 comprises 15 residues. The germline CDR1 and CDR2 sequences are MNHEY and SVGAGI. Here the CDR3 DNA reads TGTGCCAGCAGTACCGGTTTGGGGACCCCCTATGGCTACACCTTC. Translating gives CASSTGLGTPYGYTF.

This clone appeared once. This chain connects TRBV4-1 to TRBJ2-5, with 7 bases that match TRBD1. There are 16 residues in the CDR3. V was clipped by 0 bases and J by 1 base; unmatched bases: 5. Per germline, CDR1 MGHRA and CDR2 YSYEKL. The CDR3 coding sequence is TGCGCCAGCAGCCAAGAGGCAGGGGGAATCCAAGAGACCCAGTACTTC. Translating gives CASSQEAGGIQETQYF.

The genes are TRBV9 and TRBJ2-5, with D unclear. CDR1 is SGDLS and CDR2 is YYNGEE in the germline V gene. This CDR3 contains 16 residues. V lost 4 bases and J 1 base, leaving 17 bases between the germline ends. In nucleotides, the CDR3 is TGTGCCAGCAGCAATAGGAAGGAGTCGCTCCAAGAGACCCAGTACTTC. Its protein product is CASSNRKESLQETQYF.

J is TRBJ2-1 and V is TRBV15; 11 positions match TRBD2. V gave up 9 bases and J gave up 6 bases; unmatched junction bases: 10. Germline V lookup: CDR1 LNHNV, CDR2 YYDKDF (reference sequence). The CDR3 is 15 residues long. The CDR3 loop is CATSPGLAASNEQFF. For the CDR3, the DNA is TGTGCCACTTCACCGGGACTAGCGGCCTCCAATGAGCAGTTCTTC.

CDR3 protein: CASSLTGQGANEQFF. The DNA for the CDR3 is TGCGCCAGCAGCCTAACAGGACAGGGGGCCAATGAGCAGTTCTTC. The chain combines TRBV5-1 with TRBJ2-1; 11 nucleotides align to TRBD1. Germline V gene lookup returns CDR1 SGHRS and CDR2 YFSETQ. The V segment lost 4 bases and the J segment 6 bases; nucleotides outside the gene matches: 6. The CDR3 contains 15 residues.

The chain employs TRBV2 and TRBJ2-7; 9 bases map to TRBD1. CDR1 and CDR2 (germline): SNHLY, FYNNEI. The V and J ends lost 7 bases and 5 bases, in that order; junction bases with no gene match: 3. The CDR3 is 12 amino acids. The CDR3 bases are TGTGCCAGCAACTGGGACAGGGACGAGCAGTACTTC. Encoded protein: CASNWDRDEQYF.

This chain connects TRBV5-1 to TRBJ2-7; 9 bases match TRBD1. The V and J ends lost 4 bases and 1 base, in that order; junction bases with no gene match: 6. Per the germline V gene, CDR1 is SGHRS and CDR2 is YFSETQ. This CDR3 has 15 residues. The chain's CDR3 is CASSPSGTGSYEQYF. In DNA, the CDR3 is TGCGCCAGCAGCCCGTCCGGGACAGGGTCCTACGAGCAGTACTTC.

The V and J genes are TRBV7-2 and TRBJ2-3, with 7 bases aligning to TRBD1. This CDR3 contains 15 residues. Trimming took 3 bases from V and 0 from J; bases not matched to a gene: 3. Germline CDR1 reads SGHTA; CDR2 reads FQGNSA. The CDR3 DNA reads TGTGCCAGCAGCTTTACGACAGGGAGCACAGATACGCAGTATTTT. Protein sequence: CASSFTTGSTDTQYF.

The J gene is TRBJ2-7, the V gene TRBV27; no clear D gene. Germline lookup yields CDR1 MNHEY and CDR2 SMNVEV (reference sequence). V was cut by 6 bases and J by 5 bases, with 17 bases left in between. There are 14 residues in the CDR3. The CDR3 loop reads CASSQRWVIDEQYF. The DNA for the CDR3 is TGTGCCAGCAGCCAACGCTGGGTTATCGACGAGCAGTACTTC.

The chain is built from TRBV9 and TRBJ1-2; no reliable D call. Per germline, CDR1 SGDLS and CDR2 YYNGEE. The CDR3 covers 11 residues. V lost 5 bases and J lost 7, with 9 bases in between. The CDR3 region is CASRTGPGYTF. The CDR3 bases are TGTGCCAGCAGGACGGGCCCTGGCTACACCTTC.

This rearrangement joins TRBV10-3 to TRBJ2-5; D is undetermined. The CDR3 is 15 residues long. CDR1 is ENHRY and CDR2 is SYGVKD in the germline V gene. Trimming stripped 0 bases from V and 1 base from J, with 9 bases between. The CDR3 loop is CAISESARPQETQYF. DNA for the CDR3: TGTGCCATCAGTGAGTCGGCTAGACCCCAAGAGACCCAGTACTTC.

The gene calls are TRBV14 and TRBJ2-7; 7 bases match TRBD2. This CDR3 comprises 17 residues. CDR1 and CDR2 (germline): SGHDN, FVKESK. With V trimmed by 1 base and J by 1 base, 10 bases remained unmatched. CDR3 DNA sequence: TGTGCCAGCAGCCAAGTGATCGGCGGGAGCGGGTCCTACGAGCAGTACTTC. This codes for CASSQVIGGSGSYEQYF.

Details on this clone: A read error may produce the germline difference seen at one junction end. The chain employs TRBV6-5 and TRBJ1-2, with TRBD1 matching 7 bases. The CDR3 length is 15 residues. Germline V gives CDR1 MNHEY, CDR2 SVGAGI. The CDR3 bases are TGTGCCAGCGGTTACTCGTTGACAGGGAACTATGGCTACACCTTC. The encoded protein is CASGYSLTGNYGYTF.

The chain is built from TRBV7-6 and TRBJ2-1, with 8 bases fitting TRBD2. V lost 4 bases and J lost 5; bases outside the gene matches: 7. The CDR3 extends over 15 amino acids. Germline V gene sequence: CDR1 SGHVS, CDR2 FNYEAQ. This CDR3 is CASSSGSGGNNEQFF. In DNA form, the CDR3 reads TGTGCCAGCAGCTCCGGGTCGGGAGGGAACAATGAGCAGTTCTTC.

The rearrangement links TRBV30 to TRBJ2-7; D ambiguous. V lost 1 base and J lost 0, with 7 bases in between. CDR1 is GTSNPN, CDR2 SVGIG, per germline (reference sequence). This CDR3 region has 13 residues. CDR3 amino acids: CAWSARSSYEQYF. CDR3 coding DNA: TGTGCCTGGAGTGCCAGAAGCTCCTACGAGCAGTACTTC.

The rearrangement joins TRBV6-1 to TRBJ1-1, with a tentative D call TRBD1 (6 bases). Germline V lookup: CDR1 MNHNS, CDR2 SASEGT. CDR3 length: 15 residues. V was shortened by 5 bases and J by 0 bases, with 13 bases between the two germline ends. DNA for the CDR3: TGTGCCAGCAGTCCCCGGGACACGGTGAACACTGAAGCTTTCTTT. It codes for CASSPRDTVNTEAFF.